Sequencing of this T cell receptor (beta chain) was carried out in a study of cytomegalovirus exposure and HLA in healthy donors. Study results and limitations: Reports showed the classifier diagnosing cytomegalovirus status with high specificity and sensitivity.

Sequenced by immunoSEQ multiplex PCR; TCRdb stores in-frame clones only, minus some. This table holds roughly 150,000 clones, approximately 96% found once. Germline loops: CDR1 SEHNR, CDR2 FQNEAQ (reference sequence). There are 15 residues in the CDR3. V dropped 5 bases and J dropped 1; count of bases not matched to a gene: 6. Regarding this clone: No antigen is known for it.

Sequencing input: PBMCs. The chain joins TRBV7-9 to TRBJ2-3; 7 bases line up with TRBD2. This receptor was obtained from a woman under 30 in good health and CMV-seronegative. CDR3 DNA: TGTGCCAGCAGCCCAGCGGGATTAGGCACAGATACGCAGTATTTT. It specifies CASSPAGLGTDTQYF.